This entry lists 8 T cell receptor beta chains sequenced from one sample in a study of blood T cell repertoires in COVID-19. Using immunoSEQ multiplex PCR, the repertoire was profiled, and TCRdb retains in-frame clones only, with some absent. The sample lists under 250,000 clones; around nine tenths were seen once. Sequenced input: peripheral blood. The origin of the receptors is a man over 45 with COVID-19, enrolled during active disease.

This chain links TRBV24-1 with TRBJ2-2, with unresolved D. V gave up 7 bases and J gave up 0 bases, with 14 bases separating them. The V gene's germline CDR1 is KGHDR and CDR2 SFDVKD. The CDR3 consists of 16 residues. The CDR3 nucleotides read TGTGCCACCAGCGCCCGCGGCGGCGCGAACACCGGGGAGCTGTTTTTT. Its protein is CATSARGGANTGELFF.

The chain employs TRBV6-1 and TRBJ1-3; D is undetermined. CDR3 length equals 16 residues. V lost 1 base to trimming and J lost 0 bases, with 10 bases between them. The V gene's germline CDR1 is MNHNS and CDR2 SASEGT. CDR3 bases: TGTGCCAGCAGTGAAGTCGCGTGGAGCTCTGGAAACACCATATATTTT. This gives the protein CASSEVAWSSGNTIYF.

J is TRBJ2-2 and V is TRBV11-2; 8 bases are shared with TRBD1. The CDR3 loop spans 17 amino acids. The junction had 9 bases not matched to a gene; V was cut back by 1 base and J by 5 bases. In germline, CDR1 is SGHAT, CDR2 FQNNGV. The CDR3 bases are TGTGCCAGCAGCTTAGTGCCCGGGACAGGTATAACCGGGGAGCTGTTTTTT. As protein: CASSLVPGTGITGELFF.

This chain connects TRBV6-5 to TRBJ1-1; TRBD1 matches at 7 bases. CDR1 is MNHEY, CDR2 SVGAGI, per germline. J gave up 3 bases and V 6 bases, and 7 bases lay outside the gene matches. CDR3 length: 14 residues. The CDR3 DNA sequence: TGTGCCAGCAGAGACAGGGTGTGGGACACTGAAGCTTTCTTT. It translates to CASRDRVWDTEAFF.

The chain has TRBV6-2 or TRBV6-3 and TRBJ1-5; 7 bases are a match to TRBD1. The junction had 3 bases not matched to a gene; V was cut back by 2 bases and J by 2 bases. The germline gives CDR1 MNHEY, CDR2 SVGEGT. The CDR3 has 15 residues. In DNA form, the CDR3 reads TGTGCCAGCAGTTACCTTGACAGGGGCAATCAGCCCCAGCATTTT. Its protein is CASSYLDRGNQPQHF.

The chain employs TRBV18 and TRBJ2-5; 12 positions agree with TRBD2. Germline assignment: CDR1 KGHSH and CDR2 LQKENI. CDR3 length equals 16 residues. V lost 4 bases and J lost 5; bases outside the gene matches: 8. The CDR3 reads CASSLRTSGEGETQYF. The DNA of the CDR3 is TGTGCCAGCTCACTTCGGACTAGCGGGGAGGGGGAGACCCAGTACTTC.

The CDR3 nucleotides are TGTGCTAGTGGTTTGTATCGGTCTCCATATGGCTACACCTTC. This translates into CASGLYRSPYGYTF. The J gene is TRBJ1-2, the V gene TRBV12-5; D gene ambiguous. CDR3 length: 14 residues. Germline-derived CDR1 and CDR2 are LGHNT and FRNRAP. Deletions cut 2 bases from V and 5 bases from J, with 12 bases between.

V usage is TRBV28 and J usage is TRBJ1-3; D is ambiguous. CDR1 and CDR2 (germline): MDHEN, SYDVKM. The CDR3 extends over 12 amino acids. The V gene lost 7 bases and the J gene lost 4 bases, with 8 bases spanning the gap. The CDR3 DNA is TGTGCCAGCACTAATAACGGAAACACCATATATTTT. Protein product: CASTNNGNTIYF.